A single sample gave rise to the 22 T cell receptor beta chains below, sequenced in a study of CD4 T cells in relation to SARS-CoV-2 and coronaviruses. CD4+ T cells from unexposed donors were obtained before the COVID-19 pandemic (2011-2018). Isolation of CD4+ T cells took place after approximately 10 days in culture. The protocol was immunoSEQ multiplex PCR, while the TCRdb copy is restricted to in-frame clones and leaves out a portion. Of about 16,000 clones in the sample, 65% to 85% were seen once. The antigens for these receptors are not known. Sequences were obtained from CD4+ T cells from PBMCs, cultured in vitro. The receptors derive from a human donor in good health.

The chain recombines TRBV7-2 with TRBJ2-1; TRBD2 matches at 11 bases. The ends lost 5 bases at V and 4 bases at J; junction bases unmatched: 7. The CDR3 covers 16 residues. Germline V CDR1 and CDR2: SGHTA, FQGNSA. The CDR3 here is CASSEYGTSGYNEQFF. DNA of the CDR3: TGTGCCAGCAGCGAATACGGGACTAGCGGATACAATGAGCAGTTCTTC.

This chain uses TRBV2 with TRBJ2-3, with TRBD2 matching over 16 bases. This CDR3 comprises 18 residues. V gave up 7 bases and J gave up 3 bases; unmatched junction bases: 10. Germline assignment: CDR1 SNHLY and CDR2 FYNNEI. This CDR3 is CASTTGGLAGGHTDTQYF. In nucleotides, the CDR3 is TGTGCCAGCACCACAGGGGGACTAGCGGGAGGGCATACAGATACGCAGTATTTT.

This CDR3 is CATSGVIDNEQFF. The CDR3 DNA reads TGTGCCACCAGTGGGGTTATCGACAATGAGCAGTTCTTC. This rearrangement joins TRBV24-1 to TRBJ2-1; no firm D call. Germline V gene data show CDR1 as KGHDR and CDR2 as SFDVKD. CDR3 length: 13 amino acids. V was clipped by 5 bases and J by 5 bases, with 9 bases between them.

The gene calls are TRBV14 and TRBJ2-7; D ambiguous. Germline CDR1 SGHDN, CDR2 FVKESK. This CDR3 is built from 11 residues. V lost 2 bases, J lost 7 bases, and 6 bases lay in between. Here the CDR3 reads CASSQWAEQYF. The DNA for the CDR3 is TGTGCCAGCAGCCAATGGGCTGAGCAGTACTTC. The whole variable domain, remainder taken from reference TRBV14 and TRBJ2-7, is EAGVTQFPSHSVIEKGQTVTLRCDPISGHDNLYWYRRVMGKEIKFLLHFVKESKQDESGMPNNRFLAERTGGTYSTLKVQPAELEDSGVYFCASSQWAEQYFGPGTRLTVT.

The chain uses TRBV4-1 and TRBJ1-4; D is undetermined. The CDR3 extends over 16 amino acids. V lost 1 base to trimming and J lost 3 bases, with 12 bases between them. Germline loops: CDR1 MGHRA, CDR2 YSYEKL. As DNA, the CDR3 is TGCGCCAGCAGCCAAGCCCGGGGAGCCTCTAATGAAAAACTGTTTTTT. Translating gives CASSQARGASNEKLFF.

This sequence joins TRBV7-3 and TRBJ2-3; 9 positions match TRBD1. V gave up 5 bases and J gave up 2 bases; unmatched junction bases: 8. The length of the CDR3 is 16 residues. Germline V gives CDR1 SGHTA, CDR2 FQGTGA. This CDR3 is CASSRLGQGNTDTQYF. DNA for the CDR3: TGTGCCAGCAGCCGCCTGGGACAGGGTAACACAGATACGCAGTATTTT.

This sequence joins TRBV4-2 and TRBJ2-5; 12 nucleotides agree with TRBD2. The CDR3 spans 16 residues. Trimming removed 3 bases from V and 2 bases from J; junction bases left unmatched: 4. CDR1 LGHNA and CDR2 YNFKEQ come from the germline V gene. CDR3 sequence: CASSQGLAGLQETQYF. CDR3 in DNA: TGTGCCAGCAGCCAGGGACTAGCGGGCCTGCAAGAGACCCAGTACTTC.

This chain links TRBV5-1 with TRBJ2-7, with 13 bases aligning to TRBD2. The germline V gene has CDR1 SGHRS and CDR2 YFSETQ. The CDR3 totals 17 residues. The V and J ends lost 4 bases and 1 base, in that order; junction bases with no gene match: 8. The CDR3 nucleotides are TGCGCCAGCAGCCCGGGGACTAGCGGGACACCTTCCTACGAGCAGTACTTC. Translating it yields CASSPGTSGTPSYEQYF.

The rearrangement joins TRBV30 to TRBJ2-5, with TRBD1 as a possible D gene (6 bases). The germline CDR1 and CDR2 sequences are GTSNPN and SVGIG (reference sequence). This CDR3 has 15 residues. Trimming pared 0 bases from V and 3 bases from J, leaving 14 bases between. DNA for the CDR3: TGTGCCTGGAGTGTATTTTGGGGGCCTGAAGAGACCCAGTACTTC. It yields the protein CAWSVFWGPEETQYF.

This clone appeared a single time. The chain has TRBV12-3 or TRBV12-4 and TRBJ1-2; D gene ambiguous. Trimming cost V 1 base and J 2 bases, with 2 bases left between them. The CDR3 runs to 12 residues. DNA of the CDR3: TGTGCCAGCAGTTTAGGGAACTATGGCTACACCTTC. Residues: CASSLGNYGYTF.

This sequence joins TRBV18 and TRBJ1-1, with 7 bases aligning to TRBD1. J gave up 7 bases and V 6 bases, and 11 bases lay outside the gene matches. CDR1 and CDR2 (germline): KGHSH, LQKENI. This CDR3 comprises 14 residues. The CDR3 is CASSENGDSYEAFF. The DNA for the CDR3 is TGTGCCAGCTCGGAAAACGGGGACAGCTATGAAGCTTTCTTT. Full variable domain (remainder filled in from reference TRBV18 and TRBJ1-1): NAGVMQNPRHLVRRRGQEARLRCSPMKGHSHVYWYRQLPEEGLKFMVYLQKENIIDESGMPKERFSAEFPKEGPSILRIQQVVRGDSAAYFCASSENGDSYEAFFGQGTRLTVV.

This clone showed up just once. This chain uses TRBV2 with TRBJ1-2; 8 bases align to TRBD1. J gave up 0 bases and V 3 bases, and 3 bases lay outside the gene matches. The germline gives CDR1 SNHLY, CDR2 FYNNEI. The CDR3 is 15 amino acids. The CDR3 bases are TGTGCCAGCAGTGAGGGGACAGGAACTAACTATGGCTACACCTTC. It encodes CASSEGTGTNYGYTF.

The V gene is TRBV27, the J gene TRBJ2-2; D not certain. The CDR3 spans 14 residues. Per the germline V gene, CDR1 is MNHEY and CDR2 is SMNVEV (reference sequence). V dropped 7 bases and J dropped 6 bases, with 15 bases sitting between them. CDR3 in amino acids: CASKGGTFAGELFF. For the CDR3, the DNA is TGTGCCAGCAAGGGCGGAACCTTCGCCGGGGAGCTGTTTTTT.

The J gene is TRBJ2-7, the V gene TRBV5-1, with D possibly TRBD2 on 6 matching bases. V lost 0 bases to trimming and J lost 6 bases, with 13 bases between them. There are 14 residues in the CDR3. Per germline, CDR1 SGHRS and CDR2 YFSETQ. CDR3 sequence reads: CASSLVTRGGEQYF. The CDR3 bases are TGCGCCAGCAGCTTGGTGACCCGGGGAGGCGAGCAGTACTTC.

The chain employs TRBV30 and TRBJ2-2, with 7 nucleotides matching TRBD1. This CDR3 is built from 16 residues. V shed 3 bases, J shed 1 base, and the junction held 8 bases outside the gene matches. CDR1 and CDR2 (germline): GTSNPN, SVGIG (reference sequence). The CDR3 coding sequence is TGTGCCTGGAGGCGGTGGCAGGGGGAGAACACCGGGGAGCTGTTTTTT. Protein: CAWRRWQGENTGELFF.

This clone was counted a single time. This sequence joins TRBV6-5 and TRBJ2-7; 10 bases line up with TRBD1. V lost 2 bases to trimming and J lost 6 bases; unmatched junction nucleotides: 4. The CDR3 is 14 amino acids. The germline gives CDR1 MNHEY, CDR2 SVGAGI. The CDR3 nucleotides read TGTGCCAGCAGTTACGGGACAGGGGCGGGCGAGCAGTACTTC. Residues: CASSYGTGAGEQYF.

The chain links TRBV5-1 to TRBJ2-1; 13 nucleotides match TRBD2. The CDR3 sequence is 17 residues long. CDR1 and CDR2 from the germline V gene are SGHRS and YFSETQ. J gave up 9 bases and V 3 bases, and 12 bases lay outside the gene matches. For the CDR3, the DNA is TGCGCCAGCAGCTCGCGCCGCCGGACTAGCGGGAGAAGTGAGCAGTTCTTC. Translating gives CASSSRRRTSGRSEQFF. Combining the CDR3 with reference TRBV5-1 and TRBJ2-1 gives the whole variable domain KAGVTQTPRYLIKTRGQQVTLSCSPISGHRSVSWYQQTPGQGLQFLFEYFSETQRNKGNFPGRFSGRQFSNSRSEMNVSTLELGDSALYLCASSSRRRTSGRSEQFFGPGTRLTVL.

The chain employs TRBV7-3 and TRBJ2-2; either TRBD1 or TRBD2 may supply D (5 bases each). V was pared by 3 bases and J by 7 bases, with 9 bases between. The germline V gene has CDR1 SGHTA and CDR2 FQGTGA. The CDR3 is 13 amino acids. As DNA, the CDR3 is TGTGCCAGCAGCTTTGGGACCTTCGGGGAGCTGTTTTTT. Translating it yields CASSFGTFGELFF.

The V gene is TRBV19, the J gene TRBJ1-1; no firm D call. This CDR3 comprises 13 residues. The germline gives CDR1 LNHDA, CDR2 SQIVND (reference sequence). V lost 3 bases and J lost 2, with 7 bases in between. For the CDR3, the DNA is TGTGCCAGTAGTATCCAGGACAACACTGAAGCTTTCTTT. Its protein is CASSIQDNTEAFF.

This clone is a singleton in its sample. The rearrangement uses TRBV18 and TRBJ1-3; 10 bases align to TRBD1. The germline V gene encodes CDR1 KGHSH and CDR2 LQKENI. The CDR3 extends over 16 amino acids. J gave up 4 bases and V 2 bases, and 5 bases lay outside the gene matches. The CDR3 spells CASSPLGTGDGNTIYF. CDR3 nucleotides: TGTGCCAGCTCACCATTGGGGACAGGGGACGGAAACACCATATATTTT.

J is TRBJ2-1 and V is TRBV11-3, with D perhaps TRBD2 (5 bases). CDR3 length: 15 residues. Germline V gene data show CDR1 as SGHNT and CDR2 as YENEEA. Trimming pared 1 base from V and 8 bases from J, leaving 15 bases between. CDR3 in DNA: TGTGCCAGCAGCTTAGTATATGAGGGCGGCGATGAGCAGTTCTTC. It is translated as CASSLVYEGGDEQFF.

V usage is TRBV2 and J usage is TRBJ1-6; D perhaps matches TRBD1 (5 bases). The CDR3 has 14 residues. Trimming took off 4 bases at V and 6 bases at J, with 10 bases between the two ends. The germline V gene has CDR1 SNHLY and CDR2 FYNNEI. In nucleotides, the CDR3 is TGTGCCAGCAGTGCCCGGGACGTTAATTCACCCCTCCACTTT. It translates to CASSARDVNSPLHF.